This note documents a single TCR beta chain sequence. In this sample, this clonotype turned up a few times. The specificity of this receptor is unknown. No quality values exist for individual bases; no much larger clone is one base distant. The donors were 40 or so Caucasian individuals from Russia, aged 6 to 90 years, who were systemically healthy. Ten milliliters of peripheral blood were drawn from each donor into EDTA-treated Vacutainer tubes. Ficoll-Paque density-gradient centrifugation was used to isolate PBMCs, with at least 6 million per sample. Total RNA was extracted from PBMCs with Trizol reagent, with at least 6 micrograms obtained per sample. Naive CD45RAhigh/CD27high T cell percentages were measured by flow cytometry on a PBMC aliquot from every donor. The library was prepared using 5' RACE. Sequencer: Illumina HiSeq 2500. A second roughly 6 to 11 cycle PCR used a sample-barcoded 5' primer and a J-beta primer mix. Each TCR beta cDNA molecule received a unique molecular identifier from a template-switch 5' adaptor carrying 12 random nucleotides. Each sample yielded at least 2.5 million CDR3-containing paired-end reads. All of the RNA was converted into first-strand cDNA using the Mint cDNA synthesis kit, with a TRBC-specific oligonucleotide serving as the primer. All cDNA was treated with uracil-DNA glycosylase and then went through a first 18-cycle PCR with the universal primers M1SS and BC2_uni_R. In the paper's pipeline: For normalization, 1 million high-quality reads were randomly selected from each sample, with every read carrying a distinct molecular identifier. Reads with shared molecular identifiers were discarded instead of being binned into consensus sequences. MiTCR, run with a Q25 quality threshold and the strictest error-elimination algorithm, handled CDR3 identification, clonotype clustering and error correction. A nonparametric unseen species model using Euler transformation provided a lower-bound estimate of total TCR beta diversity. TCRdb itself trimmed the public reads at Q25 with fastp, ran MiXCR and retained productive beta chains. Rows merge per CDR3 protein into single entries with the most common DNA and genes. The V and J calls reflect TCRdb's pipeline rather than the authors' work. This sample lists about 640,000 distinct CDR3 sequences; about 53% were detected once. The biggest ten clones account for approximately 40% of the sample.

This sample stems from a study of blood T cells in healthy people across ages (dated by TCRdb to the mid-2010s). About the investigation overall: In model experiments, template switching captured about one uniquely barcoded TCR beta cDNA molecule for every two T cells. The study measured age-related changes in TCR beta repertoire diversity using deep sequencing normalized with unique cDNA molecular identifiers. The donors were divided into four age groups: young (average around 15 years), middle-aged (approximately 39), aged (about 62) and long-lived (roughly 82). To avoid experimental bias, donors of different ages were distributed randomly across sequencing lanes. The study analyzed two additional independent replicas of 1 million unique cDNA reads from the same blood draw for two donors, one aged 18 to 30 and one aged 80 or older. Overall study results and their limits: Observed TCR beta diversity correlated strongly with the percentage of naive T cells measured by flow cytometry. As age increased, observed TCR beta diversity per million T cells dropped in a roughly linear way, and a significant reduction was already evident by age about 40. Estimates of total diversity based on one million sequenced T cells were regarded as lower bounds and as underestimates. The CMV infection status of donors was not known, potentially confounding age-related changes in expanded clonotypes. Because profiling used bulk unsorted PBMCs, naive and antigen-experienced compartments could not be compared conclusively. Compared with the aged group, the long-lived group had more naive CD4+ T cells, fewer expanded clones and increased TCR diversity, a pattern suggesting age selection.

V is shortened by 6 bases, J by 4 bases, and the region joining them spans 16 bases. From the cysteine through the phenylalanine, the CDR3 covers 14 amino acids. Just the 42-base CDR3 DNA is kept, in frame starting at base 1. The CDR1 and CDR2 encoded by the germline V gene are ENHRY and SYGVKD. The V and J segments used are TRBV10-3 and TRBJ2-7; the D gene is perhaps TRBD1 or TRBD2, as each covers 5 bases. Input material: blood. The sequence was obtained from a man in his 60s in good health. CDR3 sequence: CAISRDGTTYEQYF. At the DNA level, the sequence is TGTGCCATCAGCAGGGACGGTACCACTTACGAGCAGTACTTC.